The 4 T cell receptor beta chains reported below all come from one sample, sequenced in a study of blood T cell repertoires in COVID-19. Method: immunoSEQ multiplex PCR; TCRdb's copy keeps in-frame clones and lacks some. The sample lists approximately 500,000 clones; approximately 91% were seen once. The specimen sequenced was peripheral blood. The receptors here all came from a woman aged 45 to 65 with COVID-19, enrolled during active disease.

This chain links TRBV6-5 with TRBJ1-1, with 7 bases matching TRBD1. CDR3 length: 15 residues. V lost 7 bases to trimming and J lost 6 bases; unmatched junction nucleotides: 14. Germline V gene sequence: CDR1 MNHEY, CDR2 SVGAGI. CDR3 protein: CASIADRDILAEAFF. The DNA of the CDR3 is TGTGCCAGCATCGCAGACAGGGACATTTTAGCTGAAGCTTTCTTT.

A note on this clone: This sample also contains other DNA sequences that code for the same CDR3. The rearrangement joins TRBV9 to TRBJ2-3; TRBD2 might be the D (6 bases). Germline V lookup: CDR1 SGDLS, CDR2 YYNGEE. V was shortened by 0 bases and J by 1 base, with 9 bases between the two germline ends. The CDR3 length is 15 residues. The CDR3 loop reads CASSVAGGRTDTQYF. The CDR3 DNA follows: TGTGCCAGCAGCGTAGCCGGGGGTCGCACAGATACGCAGTATTTT.

The chain has TRBV2 and TRBJ1-3; TRBD1 matches 8 bases. CDR3 length: 13 residues. The V gene end was trimmed by 8 bases and the J gene end by 4 bases; junction bases not matched to a gene: 4. Looked up from germline, CDR1 is SNHLY and CDR2 is FYNNEI. The CDR3 sequence: CASSRTGGNTIYF. The CDR3 nucleotides are TGTGCCAGCTCGCGGACAGGGGGAAACACCATATATTTT.

This rearrangement joins TRBV11-1 to TRBJ2-1; no clear D gene. The CDR3 loop spans 12 amino acids. Per germline, CDR1 SGHAT and CDR2 FQDESV (reference sequence). The V gene lost 4 bases and the J gene lost 3 bases, with 4 bases spanning the gap. DNA for the CDR3: TGTGCCAGCAGCTCGTACTACAATGAGCAGTTCTTC. The encoded protein is CASSSYYNEQFF.